The present T cell receptor (beta chain) was sequenced within a study of CD8+CD57+ T cells in acquired aplastic anemia. Patients selected for sequencing had displayed CD8+CD57+ cell expansion by flow cytometry. Germline CDR1 and CDR2: SQVTM and ANQGSEA. V dropped 6 bases and J dropped 0 bases, with 10 bases sitting between them. This CDR3 spans 13 amino acids. The sample holds one count of this clonotype. Genomic DNA served as template for TCR beta VDJ and CDR3 profiling. TCRdb ran MiXCR on the reads and lists one entry per CDR3 protein. The sample holds about 470,000 distinct CDR3 sequences; 25% to 40% are singletons and the top ten take 0.7% to 1%.

The chain combines TRBV29-1 with TRBJ2-3; no definite D call. Material: sorted CD4+, CD8+, or CD8+CD57+ T cells (not recorded which) from PBMCs. The receptor comes from a human donor with aplastic anemia. In DNA, the CDR3 is TGCAGCGTCGGAAGACTCAGCACAGATACGCAGTATTTT. Encoded protein: CSVGRLSTDTQYF.